One T cell receptor (beta chain) is described in this entry. Its specificity is unknown. The sample originates from a study of Ad26.COV2.S vaccination and SARS-CoV-2 variants. Study at large: This donor came from the COV1001 trial of Ad26.COV2.S. Once, or twice with 56 days between doses, Ad26.COV2.S was given intramuscularly. Study-wide points: CD8+ and CD4+ T cells specific for spike reportedly responded with substantial breadth after vaccination.

This CDR3 has 13 amino acids. Between the trimmed V and J ends, which lost 10 bases and 7 bases, there was a span of 19 bases. Treatment noted: some 19 received Ad26.COV2.S at low or high dose, single or two shots; about 5 received placebo; per-sample allocation not given. Samples analyzed were those drawn on day 63 after the first vaccine or placebo injection. Aged 18-55 years, donor was enrolled in Boston in 2020. Produced via immunoSEQ multiplex PCR; TCRdb's table is partial and in-frame only. The sample contains fewer than 500,000 clones, approximately 90% of which appear only once. The specimen comprised peripheral blood, sampled in a trial of Ad26.COV2.S vaccine versus placebo. The origin of this receptor is a person aged 18-60 years who received the Ad26.COV2.S COVID-19 vaccine or a placebo. This chain joins TRBV12-3 or TRBV12-4 and TRBJ1-2, with D uncertain. The CDR3 spells CATSFRAQVGYTF. In DNA form, the CDR3 reads TGTGCCACCTCCTTCCGGGCCCAGGTTGGCTACACCTTC.